Each of the 18 T cell receptor beta chains below was sequenced from the same sample in a study of CD8+ T cells in alopecia areata. Sequencing relied on a cDNA template that was reverse transcribed from extracted RNA. TCRdb's copy holds only in-frame clones and misses some; the assay was immunoSEQ multiplex PCR. Of under 150,000 clones listed, 53% are singletons. Stated treatment: oral pan-JAK inhibitor, 5-10 mg twice daily. Sequenced here: CD4+ T cells sorted from blood, sampled at week 4, from a patient treated with tofacitinib. These receptors were collected from a human donor with alopecia areata.

This clone turned up a few times. V gene TRBV7-8 combines with J gene TRBJ2-1; no clear D gene. V was clipped by 3 bases and J by 8 bases, with 11 bases between them. This CDR3 is built from 13 residues. Germline lookup yields CDR1 SGHVS and CDR2 FQNEAQ. The CDR3 nucleotides read TGTGCCAGCAGCTTGCCCAATGGCGATGAGCAGTTCTTC. This encodes CASSLPNGDEQFF.

J is TRBJ2-3 and V is TRBV15; D unresolved. CDR1 and CDR2 from the germline V gene are LNHNV and YYDKDF (reference sequence). The CDR3 consists of 13 residues. The germline V and J ends were trimmed by 1 base and 8 bases, with 10 bases remaining between them. This chain's CDR3 is CATSRVTPPTQYF. In DNA form, the CDR3 reads TGTGCCACCAGCAGAGTGACCCCCCCTACGCAGTATTTT.

This clone was counted a single time. J is TRBJ1-1 and V is TRBV5-1, with 8 positions matching TRBD1. The CDR3 covers 13 residues. Germline V CDR1 and CDR2: SGHRS, YFSETQ. The J segment lost 3 bases and the V segment lost 2 bases, leaving 0 bases of the junction unmatched. The CDR3: CASSLQGDTEAFF. In DNA form, the CDR3 reads TGCGCCAGCAGCTTACAGGGGGACACTGAAGCTTTCTTT.

The rearrangement links TRBV4-1 to TRBJ2-5; D remains unclear. Germline CDR1 is MGHRA and CDR2 is YSYEKL. The CDR3 is 12 residues long. V was clipped by 0 bases and J by 7 bases, with 6 bases between them. CDR3 amino acids: CASSQEQRTQYF. The CDR3 region has the DNA TGCGCCAGCAGCCAAGAACAGAGGACCCAGTACTTC.

The chain employs TRBV6-5 and TRBJ2-5; perhaps TRBD2 as D (6 bases). Germline CDR1 reads MNHEY; CDR2 reads SVGAGI. This CDR3 has 14 amino acids. Trimming cost V 2 bases and J 5 bases, with 12 bases left between them. The CDR3 DNA reads as TGTGCCAGCAGTTACGGCGGAGGGAGGGAGACCCAGTACTTC. Translated, it gives CASSYGGGRETQYF.

The chain is built from TRBV30 and TRBJ1-1; D may be TRBD1 (5 bases). The germline gives CDR1 GTSNPN, CDR2 SVGIG (reference sequence). V lost 4 bases and J lost 1, with 16 bases in between. The CDR3 contains 15 residues. CDR3 DNA sequence: TGTGCCTGGACCCCTGTGGGGGGATGGAACACTGAAGCTTTCTTT. Encoded protein: CAWTPVGGWNTEAFF.

In this sample, this clone turned up a few times. The CDR3 DNA is TGTGCCAGCAGCTTAAGAGCGGGGGGGCTGACAGATACGCAGTATTTT. It encodes CASSLRAGGLTDTQYF. J is TRBJ2-3 and V is TRBV7-2; 10 bases map to TRBD2. The CDR3 length is 16 residues. Germline CDR1 and CDR2: SGHTA and FQGNSA. The V and J ends lost 2 bases and 3 bases, in that order; junction bases with no gene match: 5.

This clone was seen just once. The chain is built from TRBV29-1 and TRBJ2-5, with D possibly TRBD2 on 6 matching bases. Per the germline V gene, CDR1 is SQVTM and CDR2 is ANQGSEA. V lost 6 bases, J lost 5 bases, and 16 bases lay in between. The CDR3 has 13 amino acids. CDR3 bases: TGCAGCGTGCGGAGGGCCGGTAGGGAGACCCAGTACTTC. Amino acids: CSVRRAGRETQYF.

This clone has just a few counts. This rearrangement joins TRBV4-1 to TRBJ2-5; D remains ambiguous. Germline assignment: CDR1 MGHRA and CDR2 YSYEKL. The CDR3 has 12 amino acids. The V end lost 1 base, the J end lost 5 bases, and 5 bases lay between the germline ends. Here the CDR3 DNA reads TGCGCCAGCAGCCAAGGGTGGGAGACCCAGTACTTC. Encoded protein: CASSQGWETQYF.

J is TRBJ2-5 and V is TRBV10-2; TRBD2 aligns across 9 bases. The CDR3 contains 14 residues. The germline V gene encodes CDR1 WSHSY and CDR2 SAAADI. The J segment lost 5 bases and the V segment lost 4 bases, leaving 5 bases of the junction unmatched. CDR3 DNA: TGCGCCAGCAGTGCGCGGGAGGGGGGGGAGACCCAGTACTTC. Amino acids: CASSAREGGETQYF.

The chain joins TRBV2 to TRBJ2-5; TRBD1 matches 10 bases. Germline V gene data show CDR1 as SNHLY and CDR2 as FYNNEI. The CDR3 is 14 amino acids. V was clipped by 3 bases and J by 5 bases; unmatched bases: 3. The CDR3 sequence: CASSDGTGVETQYF. CDR3 sequence (DNA): TGTGCCAGCAGTGACGGGACAGGGGTGGAGACCCAGTACTTC.

This chain uses TRBV5-1 with TRBJ2-1; 12 positions match TRBD2. Germline values: CDR1 SGHRS, CDR2 YFSETQ. Trimming took 5 bases from V and 8 from J; bases not matched to a gene: 11. This CDR3 has 16 residues. The CDR3 reads CASSRALAGGQDEQFF. In nucleotides, the CDR3 is TGCGCCAGCAGTCGTGCTCTAGCGGGAGGGCAGGATGAGCAGTTCTTC.

The chain has TRBV29-1 and TRBJ2-1; D gene unclear. The CDR3 extends over 12 amino acids. Germline CDR1 reads SQVTM; CDR2 reads ANQGSEA. With 3 bases removed from V and 6 bases from J, the gap between germline ends came to 9 bases. The CDR3 DNA reads TGCAGCGTTGACCCAACATTCAATGAGCAGTTCTTC. Amino acid sequence: CSVDPTFNEQFF.

The J gene is TRBJ2-7, the V gene TRBV2, with 9 nucleotides matching TRBD2. The CDR3 length is 14 residues. Germline-derived CDR1 and CDR2 are SNHLY and FYNNEI. The V gene end was trimmed by 4 bases and the J gene end by 4 bases; junction bases not matched to a gene: 5. The CDR3 sequence is CASSGASGEYEQYF. For the CDR3, the DNA is TGTGCCAGCAGTGGCGCTAGCGGGGAGTACGAGCAGTACTTC.

The chain recombines TRBV6-5 with TRBJ1-2; D not certain. V dropped 4 bases and J dropped 3 bases, with 9 bases sitting between them. CDR1 is MNHEY and CDR2 is SVGAGI in the germline V gene. The CDR3 runs 13 residues. The CDR3: CASSSTDYYGYTF. CDR3 bases: TGTGCCAGCAGTTCGACTGATTACTATGGCTACACCTTC.

The chain links TRBV9 to TRBJ2-2; maybe TRBD2 (5 bases). This CDR3 has 15 amino acids. Germline CDR1 is SGDLS and CDR2 is YYNGEE. Trimming pared 4 bases from V and 2 bases from J, leaving 12 bases between. CDR3 amino acids: CASSYRGTNTGELFF. The CDR3, as DNA: TGTGCCAGCAGCTACCGGGGTACCAACACCGGGGAGCTGTTTTTT.

The rearrangement links TRBV29-1 to TRBJ1-1, with 10 bases that match TRBD1. Unmatched junction bases numbered 5, after V lost 7 bases and J lost 6 bases. Germline V gene lookup returns CDR1 SQVTM and CDR2 ANQGSEA. The CDR3 is 12 residues long. CDR3 amino acids: CSGNGQGAEAFF. The CDR3 DNA is TGCAGCGGAAACGGACAGGGGGCTGAAGCTTTCTTT. Filled out from reference TRBV29-1 and TRBJ1-1, the complete variable domain reads SAVISQKPSRDICQRGTSLTIQCQVDSQVTMMFWYRQQPGQSLTLIATANQGSEATYESGFVIDKFPISRPNLTFSTLTVSNMSPEDSSIYLCSGNGQGAEAFFGQGTRLTVV.

This clone was seen only a few times. The chain recombines TRBV4-2 with TRBJ2-7; 8 bases are shared with TRBD2. V lost 0 bases and J lost 0; bases outside the gene matches: 7. This CDR3 has 17 residues. In germline, CDR1 is LGHNA, CDR2 YNFKEQ. The CDR3 DNA reads as TGTGCCAGCAGCCAAGATCGCAGCGGGGGTCTCTCCTACGAGCAGTACTTC. Amino acids: CASSQDRSGGLSYEQYF.